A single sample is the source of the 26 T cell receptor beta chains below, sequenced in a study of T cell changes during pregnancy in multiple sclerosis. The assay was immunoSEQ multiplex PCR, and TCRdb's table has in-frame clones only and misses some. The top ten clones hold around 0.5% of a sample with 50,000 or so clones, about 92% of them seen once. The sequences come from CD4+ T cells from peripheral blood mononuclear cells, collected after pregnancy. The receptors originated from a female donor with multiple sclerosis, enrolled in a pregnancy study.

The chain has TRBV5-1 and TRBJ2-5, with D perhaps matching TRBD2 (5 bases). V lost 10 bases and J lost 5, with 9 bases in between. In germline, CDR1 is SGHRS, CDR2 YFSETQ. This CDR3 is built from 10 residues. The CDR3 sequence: CAGGRETQYF. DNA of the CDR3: TGCGCCGGAGGTCGGGAGACCCAGTACTTC. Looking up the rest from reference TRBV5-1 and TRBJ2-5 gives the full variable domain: KAGVTQTPRYLIKTRGQQVTLSCSPISGHRSVSWYQQTPGQGLQFLFEYFSETQRNKGNFPGRFSGRQFSNSRSEMNVSTLELGDSALYLCAGGRETQYFGPGTRLLVL.

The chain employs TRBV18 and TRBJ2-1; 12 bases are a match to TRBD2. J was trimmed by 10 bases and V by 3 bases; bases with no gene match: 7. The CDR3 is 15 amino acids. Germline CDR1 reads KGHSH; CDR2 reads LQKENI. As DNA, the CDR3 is TGTGCCAGCTCACCTACGCTAGCGGGAGGGCAAGAGCAGTTCTTC. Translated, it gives CASSPTLAGGQEQFF.

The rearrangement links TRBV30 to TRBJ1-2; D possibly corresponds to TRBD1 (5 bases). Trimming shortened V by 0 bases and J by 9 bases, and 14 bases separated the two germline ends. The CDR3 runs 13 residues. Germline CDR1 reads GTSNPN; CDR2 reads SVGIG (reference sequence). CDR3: CAWSVGGDSSYTF. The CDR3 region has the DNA TGTGCCTGGAGTGTAGGAGGGGATTCGAGCTACACCTTC.

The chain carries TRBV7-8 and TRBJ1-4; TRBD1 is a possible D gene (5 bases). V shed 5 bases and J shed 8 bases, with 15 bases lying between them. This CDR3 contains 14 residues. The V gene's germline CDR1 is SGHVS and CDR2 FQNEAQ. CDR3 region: CASSEIRGIEKLFF. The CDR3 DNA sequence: TGTGCCAGCAGCGAGATACGGGGGATCGAAAAACTGTTTTTT.

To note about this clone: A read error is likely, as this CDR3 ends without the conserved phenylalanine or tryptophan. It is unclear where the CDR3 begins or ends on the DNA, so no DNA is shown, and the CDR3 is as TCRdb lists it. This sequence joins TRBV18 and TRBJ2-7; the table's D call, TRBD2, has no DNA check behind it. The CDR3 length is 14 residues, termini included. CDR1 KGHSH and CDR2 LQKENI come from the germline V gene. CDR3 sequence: CASSPGRAITACDP.

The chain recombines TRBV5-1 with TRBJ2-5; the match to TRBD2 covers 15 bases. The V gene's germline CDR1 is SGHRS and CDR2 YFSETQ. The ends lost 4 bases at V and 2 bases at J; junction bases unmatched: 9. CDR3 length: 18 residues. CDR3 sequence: CASSIGLAGGPPQETQYF. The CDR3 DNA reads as TGCGCCAGCAGCATAGGACTAGCGGGAGGGCCGCCTCAAGAGACCCAGTACTTC. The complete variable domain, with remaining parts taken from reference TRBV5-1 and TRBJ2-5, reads KAGVTQTPRYLIKTRGQQVTLSCSPISGHRSVSWYQQTPGQGLQFLFEYFSETQRNKGNFPGRFSGRQFSNSRSEMNVSTLELGDSALYLCASSIGLAGGPPQETQYFGPGTRLLVL.

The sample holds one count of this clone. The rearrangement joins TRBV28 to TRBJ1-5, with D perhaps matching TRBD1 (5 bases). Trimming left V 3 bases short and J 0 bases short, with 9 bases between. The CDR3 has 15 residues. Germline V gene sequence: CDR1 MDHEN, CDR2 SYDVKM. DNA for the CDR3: TGTGCCAGCAGTTTTCTCCAGGGTAGCAATCAGCCCCAGCATTTT. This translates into CASSFLQGSNQPQHF.

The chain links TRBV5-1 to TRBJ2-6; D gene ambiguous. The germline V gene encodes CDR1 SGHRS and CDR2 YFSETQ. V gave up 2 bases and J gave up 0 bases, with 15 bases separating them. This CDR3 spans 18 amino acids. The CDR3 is CASSFESVASSGANVLTF. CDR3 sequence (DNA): TGCGCCAGCAGCTTCGAAAGCGTGGCGAGCTCTGGGGCCAACGTCCTGACTTTC.

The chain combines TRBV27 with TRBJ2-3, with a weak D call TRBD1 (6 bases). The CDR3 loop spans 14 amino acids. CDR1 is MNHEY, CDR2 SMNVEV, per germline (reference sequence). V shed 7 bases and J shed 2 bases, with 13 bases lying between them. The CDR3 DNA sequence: TGTGCCAGCACCAACAGGGCCACCACAGATACGCAGTATTTT. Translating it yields CASTNRATTDTQYF.

The CDR3 loop reads CAIRDGTSGRNNEQFF. The CDR3 DNA follows: TGTGCCATCAGGGACGGGACTAGCGGGAGGAATAATGAGCAGTTCTTC. The chain links TRBV10-3 to TRBJ2-1, with 15 bases matching TRBD2. CDR1 is ENHRY, CDR2 SYGVKD, per germline. Germline trimming cut 6 bases from V and 7 bases from J; bases unmatched to any gene: 7. This CDR3 has 16 residues.

The CDR3 region has the DNA TGTGCCAGCAGTTTCCAACAGGGGGCGAGTTACGGTCTGAACACTGAAGCTTTCTTT. Amino acids: CASSFQQGASYGLNTEAFF. The chain couples TRBV28 to TRBJ1-1; the match to TRBD1 covers 9 bases. V dropped 3 bases and J dropped 0; count of bases not matched to a gene: 14. Germline V lookup: CDR1 MDHEN, CDR2 SYDVKM. This CDR3 comprises 19 residues.

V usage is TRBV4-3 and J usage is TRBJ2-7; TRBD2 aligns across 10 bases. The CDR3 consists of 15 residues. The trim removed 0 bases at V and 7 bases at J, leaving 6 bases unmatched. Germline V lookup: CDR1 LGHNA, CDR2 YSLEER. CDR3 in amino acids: CASSQDGLAGAEQYF. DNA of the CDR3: TGCGCCAGCAGCCAAGATGGGCTAGCGGGAGCTGAGCAGTACTTC.

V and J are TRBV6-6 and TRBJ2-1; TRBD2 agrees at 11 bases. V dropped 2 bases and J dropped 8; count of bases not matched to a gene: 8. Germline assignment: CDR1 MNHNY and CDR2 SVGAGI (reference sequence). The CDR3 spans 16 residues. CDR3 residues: CASSYRRLAGSDEQFF. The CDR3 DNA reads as TGTGCCAGCAGTTACCGGAGACTAGCGGGATCCGATGAGCAGTTCTTC.

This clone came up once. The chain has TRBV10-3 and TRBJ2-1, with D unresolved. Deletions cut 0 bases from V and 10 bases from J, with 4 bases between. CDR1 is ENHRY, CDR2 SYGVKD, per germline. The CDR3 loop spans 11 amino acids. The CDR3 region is CAISESIEQFF. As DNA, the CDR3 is TGTGCCATCAGTGAGTCTATAGAGCAGTTCTTC.

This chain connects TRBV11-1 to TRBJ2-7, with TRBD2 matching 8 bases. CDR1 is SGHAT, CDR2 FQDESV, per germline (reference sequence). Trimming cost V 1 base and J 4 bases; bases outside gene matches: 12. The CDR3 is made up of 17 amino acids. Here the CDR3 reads CASSLGLRREANYEQYF. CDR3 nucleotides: TGTGCCAGCAGCTTAGGCTTGAGGCGGGAGGCCAATTACGAGCAGTACTTC. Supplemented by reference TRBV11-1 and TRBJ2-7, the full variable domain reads EAEVAQSPRYKITEKSQAVAFWCDPISGHATLYWYRQILGQGPELLVQFQDESVVDDSQLPKDRFSAERLKGVDSTLKIQPAELGDSAMYLCASSLGLRREANYEQYFGPGTRLTVT.

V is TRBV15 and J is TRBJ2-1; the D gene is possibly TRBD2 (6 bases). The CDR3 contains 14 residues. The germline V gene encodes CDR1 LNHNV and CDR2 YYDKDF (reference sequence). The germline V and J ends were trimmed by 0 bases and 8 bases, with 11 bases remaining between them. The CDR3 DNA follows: TGTGCCACCAGCAGAGATCTCTCTAGCGATGAGCAGTTCTTC. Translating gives CATSRDLSSDEQFF.

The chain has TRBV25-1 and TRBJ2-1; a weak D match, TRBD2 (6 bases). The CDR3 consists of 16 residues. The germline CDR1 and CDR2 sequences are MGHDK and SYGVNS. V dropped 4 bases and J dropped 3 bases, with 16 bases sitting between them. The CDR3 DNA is TGTGCCAGCAGTGTCGGGAGTCTTACATACTACAATGAGCAGTTCTTC. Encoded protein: CASSVGSLTYYNEQFF.

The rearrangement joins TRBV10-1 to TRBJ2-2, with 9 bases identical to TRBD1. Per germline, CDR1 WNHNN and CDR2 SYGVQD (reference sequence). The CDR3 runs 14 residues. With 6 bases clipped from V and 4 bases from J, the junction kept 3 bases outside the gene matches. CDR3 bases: TGCGCCAGCAGGGACAGGGGCGTCACCGGGGAGCTGTTTTTT. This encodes CASRDRGVTGELFF.

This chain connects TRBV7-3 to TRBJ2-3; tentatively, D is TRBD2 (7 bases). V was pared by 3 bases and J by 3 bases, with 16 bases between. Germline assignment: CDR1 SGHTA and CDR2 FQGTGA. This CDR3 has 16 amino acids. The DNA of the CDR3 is TGTGCCAGCAGCTTCCTCGGGGGAGGGGGGACAGATACGCAGTATTTT. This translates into CASSFLGGGGTDTQYF.

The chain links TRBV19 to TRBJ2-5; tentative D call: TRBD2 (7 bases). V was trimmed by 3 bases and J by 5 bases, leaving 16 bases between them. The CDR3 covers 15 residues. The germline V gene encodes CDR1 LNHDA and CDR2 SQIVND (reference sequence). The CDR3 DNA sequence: TGTGCCAGTAGTATCCAAGGGGGGGCCAGGGAGACCCAGTACTTC. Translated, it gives CASSIQGGARETQYF.

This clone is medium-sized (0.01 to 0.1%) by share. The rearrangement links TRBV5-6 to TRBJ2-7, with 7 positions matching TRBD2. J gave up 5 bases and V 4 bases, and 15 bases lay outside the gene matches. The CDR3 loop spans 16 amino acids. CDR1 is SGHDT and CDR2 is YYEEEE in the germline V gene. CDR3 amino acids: CASSQTGLGTGDEQYF. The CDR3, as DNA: TGTGCCAGCAGCCAGACCGGACTAGGGACGGGCGACGAGCAGTACTTC.

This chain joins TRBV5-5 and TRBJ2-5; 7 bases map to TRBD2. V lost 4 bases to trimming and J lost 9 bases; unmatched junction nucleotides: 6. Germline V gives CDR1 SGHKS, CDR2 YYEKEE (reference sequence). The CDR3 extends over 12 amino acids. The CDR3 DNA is TGTGCCAGCAGCCCCAACCGGGGGGCCCAGTACTTC. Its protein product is CASSPNRGAQYF.

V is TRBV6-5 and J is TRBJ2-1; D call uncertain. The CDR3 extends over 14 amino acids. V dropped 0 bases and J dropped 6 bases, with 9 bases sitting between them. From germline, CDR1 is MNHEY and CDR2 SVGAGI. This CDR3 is CASSYSPTGNEQFF. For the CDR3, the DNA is TGTGCCAGCAGTTACTCTCCAACCGGCAATGAGCAGTTCTTC.

CDR3 loop: CASSPQAAGVTGELFF. The CDR3 coding sequence is TGTGCCAGCAGCCCCCAGGCCGCAGGGGTCACCGGGGAGCTGTTTTTT. V and J are TRBV7-2 and TRBJ2-2, with a possible D match to TRBD1 (6 bases). The CDR3 loop spans 16 amino acids. Germline values: CDR1 SGHTA, CDR2 FQGNSA. The V and J ends lost 5 bases and 4 bases respectively, with 17 bases between them.

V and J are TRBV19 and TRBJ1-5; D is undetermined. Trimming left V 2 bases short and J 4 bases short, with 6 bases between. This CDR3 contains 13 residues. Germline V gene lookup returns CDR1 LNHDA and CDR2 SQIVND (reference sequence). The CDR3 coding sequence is TGTGCCAGTAGTATAACGGGGAATCAGCCCCAGCATTTT. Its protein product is CASSITGNQPQHF. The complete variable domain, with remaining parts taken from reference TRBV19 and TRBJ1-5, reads DGGITQSPKYLFRKEGQNVTLSCEQNLNHDAMYWYRQDPGQGLRLIYYSQIVNDFQKGDIAEGYSVSREKKESFPLTVTSAQKNPTAFYLCASSITGNQPQHFGDGTRLSIL.

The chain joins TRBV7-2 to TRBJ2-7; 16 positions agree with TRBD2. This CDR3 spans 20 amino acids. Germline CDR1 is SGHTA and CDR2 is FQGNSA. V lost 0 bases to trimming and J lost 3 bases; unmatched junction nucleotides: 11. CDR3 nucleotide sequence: TGTGCCAGCAGCTTAGCCTCCGGGACTAGCGGGAGGGCGGGTGGCTACGAGCAGTACTTC. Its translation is CASSLASGTSGRAGGYEQYF.